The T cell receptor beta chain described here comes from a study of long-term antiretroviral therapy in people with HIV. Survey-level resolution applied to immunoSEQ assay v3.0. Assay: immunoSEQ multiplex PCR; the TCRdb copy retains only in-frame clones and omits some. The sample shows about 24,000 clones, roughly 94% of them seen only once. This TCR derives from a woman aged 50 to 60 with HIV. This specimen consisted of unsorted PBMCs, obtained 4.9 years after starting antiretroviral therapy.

This CDR3 reads CASSLVEGTEYNEQFF. As DNA, the CDR3 is TGTGCCAGCAGCTTAGTCGAGGGGACCGAATACAATGAGCAGTTCTTC. The rearrangement joins TRBV7-2 to TRBJ2-1, with D possibly called TRBD1 or TRBD2 (5 bases each). V lost 1 base, J lost 4 bases, and 14 bases lay in between. Germline V lookup: CDR1 SGHTA, CDR2 FQGNSA. This CDR3 region has 16 residues. Filled out from reference TRBV7-2 and TRBJ2-1, the complete variable domain reads GAGVSQSPSNKVTEKGKDVELRCDPISGHTALYWYRQSLGQGLEFLIYFQGNSAPDKSGLPSDRFSAERTGGSVSTLTIQRTQQEDSAVYLCASSLVEGTEYNEQFFGPGTRLTVL.